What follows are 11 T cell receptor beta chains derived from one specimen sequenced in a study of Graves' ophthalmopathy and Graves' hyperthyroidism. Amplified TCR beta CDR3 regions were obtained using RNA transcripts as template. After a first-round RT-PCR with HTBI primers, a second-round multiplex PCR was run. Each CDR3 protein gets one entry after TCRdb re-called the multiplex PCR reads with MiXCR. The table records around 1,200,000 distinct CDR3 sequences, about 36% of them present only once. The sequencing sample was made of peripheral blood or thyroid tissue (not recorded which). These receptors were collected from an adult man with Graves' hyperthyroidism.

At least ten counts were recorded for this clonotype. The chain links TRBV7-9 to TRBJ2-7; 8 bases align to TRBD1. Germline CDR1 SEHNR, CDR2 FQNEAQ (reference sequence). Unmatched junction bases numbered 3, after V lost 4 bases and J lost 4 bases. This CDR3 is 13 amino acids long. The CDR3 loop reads CASSYRTGYEQYF. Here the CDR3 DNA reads TGTGCCAGCAGCTATAGGACAGGGTACGAGCAGTACTTC.

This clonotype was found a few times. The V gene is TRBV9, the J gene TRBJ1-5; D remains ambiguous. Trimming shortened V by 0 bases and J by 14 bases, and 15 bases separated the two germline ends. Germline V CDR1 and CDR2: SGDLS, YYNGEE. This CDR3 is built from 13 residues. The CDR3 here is CASSVGVTAYEHF. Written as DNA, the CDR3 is TGTGCCAGCAGCGTAGGGGTAACGGCCTACGAGCATTTT.

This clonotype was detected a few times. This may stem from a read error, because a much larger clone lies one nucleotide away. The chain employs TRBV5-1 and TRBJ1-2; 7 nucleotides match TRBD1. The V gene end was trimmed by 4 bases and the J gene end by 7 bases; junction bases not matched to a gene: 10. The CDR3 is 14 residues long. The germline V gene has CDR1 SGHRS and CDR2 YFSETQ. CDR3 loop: CASSLGQEGCGYTF. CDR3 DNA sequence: TGCGCCAGCAGCCTCGGACAGGAAGGCTGTGGCTACACCTTC.

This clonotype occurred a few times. The CDR3 nucleotides are TGCAGCGTGATGGGACAGATTGGCACCGGGGAGCTGTTTTTT. As protein: CSVMGQIGTGELFF. The chain has TRBV29-1 and TRBJ2-2; 7 nucleotides line up with TRBD1. This CDR3 region has 14 residues. Germline V lookup: CDR1 SQVTM, CDR2 ANQGSEA. J gave up 4 bases and V 6 bases, and 8 bases lay outside the gene matches.

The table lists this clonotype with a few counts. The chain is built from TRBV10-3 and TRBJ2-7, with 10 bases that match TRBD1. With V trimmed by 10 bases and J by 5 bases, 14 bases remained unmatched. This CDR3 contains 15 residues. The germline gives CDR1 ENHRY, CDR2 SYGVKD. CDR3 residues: CASASPGQGRNEQYF. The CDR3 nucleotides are TGTGCCAGCGCATCCCCGGGACAGGGGAGAAACGAGCAGTACTTC.

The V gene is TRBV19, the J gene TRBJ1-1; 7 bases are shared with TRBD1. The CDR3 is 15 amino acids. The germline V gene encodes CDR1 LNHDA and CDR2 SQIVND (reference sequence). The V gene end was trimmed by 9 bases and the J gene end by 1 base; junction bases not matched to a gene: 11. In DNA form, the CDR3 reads TGTGCCAGCCTCCCTCGGCAGGGGGGGAACACTGAAGCTTTCTTT. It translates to CASLPRQGGNTEAFF.

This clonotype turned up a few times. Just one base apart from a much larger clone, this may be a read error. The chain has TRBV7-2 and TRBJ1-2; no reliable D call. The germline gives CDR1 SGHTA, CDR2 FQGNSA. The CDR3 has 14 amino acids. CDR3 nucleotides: TGTGCCAACAGCTTAAATAGGGCGGACTATGGCTACACCTTC. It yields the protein CANSLNRADYGYTF.

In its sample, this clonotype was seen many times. The CDR3 nucleotides read TGTGCCACCAGCGGCAGGGACAGATTGTATGGCTACACCTTC. Encoded protein: CATSGRDRLYGYTF. The chain joins TRBV15 to TRBJ1-2; 7 positions agree with TRBD1. The CDR3 is 14 residues long. V lost 5 bases, J lost 5 bases, and 8 bases stayed unmatched. CDR1 and CDR2 (germline): LNHNV, YYDKDF (reference sequence).

CDR3 DNA sequence: TGCAGTGCTTCAGGCGCGGGAGAAGGAAACACCATATATTTT. Translated: CSASGAGEGNTIYF. V gene TRBV20-1 combines with J gene TRBJ1-3, with unresolved D. Germline assignment: CDR1 DFQATT and CDR2 SNEGSKA (reference sequence). Trimming took 5 bases from V and 4 from J, leaving 15 bases between them. CDR3 length: 14 residues.

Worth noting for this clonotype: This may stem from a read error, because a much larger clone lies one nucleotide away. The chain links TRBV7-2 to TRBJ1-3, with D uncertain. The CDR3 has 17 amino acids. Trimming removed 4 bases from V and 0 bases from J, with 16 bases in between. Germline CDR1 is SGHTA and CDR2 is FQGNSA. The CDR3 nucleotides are TGTGCCAGCAGCTCAGGTCTGGGCAGCCACTCTGGAAACACCATATATTTT. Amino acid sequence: CASSSGLGSHSGNTIYF. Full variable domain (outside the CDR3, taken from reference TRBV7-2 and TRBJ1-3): GAGVSQSPSNKVTEKGKDVELRCDPISGHTALYWYRQSLGQGLEFLIYFQGNSAPDKSGLPSDRFSAERTGGSVSTLTIQRTQQEDSAVYLCASSSGLGSHSGNTIYFGEGSWLTVV.

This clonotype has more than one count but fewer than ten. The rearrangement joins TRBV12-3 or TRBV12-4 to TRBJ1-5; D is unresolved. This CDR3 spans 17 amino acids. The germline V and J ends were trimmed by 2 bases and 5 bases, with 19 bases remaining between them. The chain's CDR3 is CASSLNDRAEGHQPQHF. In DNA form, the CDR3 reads TGTGCCAGCAGTTTAAACGACCGGGCCGAGGGCCATCAGCCCCAGCATTTT.